What follows are 14 T cell receptor beta chains derived from one specimen sequenced in a study of T-cell reconstitution after alpha-beta-depleted transplantation in children. Unique molecular identifiers were used to barcode this TCRbeta library. TCRdb analysed the PCR reads with MiXCR anew, one entry per CDR3 protein. This sample has 15,000 to 20,000 distinct CDR3 sequences, with just over 5% found just once. The material sequenced was PBMCs, taken before TCRalphabeta/CD19-depleted stem cell transplant. The origin of the receptors is a boy younger than 18 with acute lymphoblastic leukemia, due to receive a stem cell transplant.

This clonotype occurred many times. The rearrangement joins TRBV28 to TRBJ1-1; 11 bases align to TRBD1. This CDR3 is built from 14 residues. With V trimmed by 8 bases and J by 3 bases, 5 bases remained unmatched. The germline V gene encodes CDR1 MDHEN and CDR2 SYDVKM. The CDR3 region is CASLDRGRDTEAFF. DNA for the CDR3: TGTGCCAGCTTGGACAGGGGGCGCGACACTGAAGCTTTCTTT. Looking up the rest from reference TRBV28 and TRBJ1-1 gives the full variable domain: DVKVTQSSRYLVKRTGEKVFLECVQDMDHENMFWYRQDPGLGLRLIYFSYDVKMKEKGDIPEGYSVSREKKERFSLILESASTNQTSMYLCASLDRGRDTEAFFGQGTRLTVV.

This clonotype is labeled as medium-sized. The rearrangement links TRBV29-1 to TRBJ2-2; 7 bases match TRBD1. With 7 bases clipped from V and 0 bases from J, the junction kept 2 bases outside the gene matches. Germline loops: CDR1 SQVTM, CDR2 ANQGSEA. CDR3 length: 13 amino acids. Here the CDR3 DNA reads TGCAGCGGGGGGACAGCGAACACCGGGGAGCTGTTTTTT. Its protein is CSGGTANTGELFF.

Ten or more counts support this clonotype. This chain links TRBV5-1 with TRBJ1-4, with 10 bases aligning to TRBD1. The CDR3 has 16 residues. Germline V gene data show CDR1 as SGHRS and CDR2 as YFSETQ. The V and J ends lost 0 bases and 7 bases, in that order; junction bases with no gene match: 6. The CDR3 spells CASSLGQGAVGEKLFF. As DNA, the CDR3 is TGCGCCAGCAGCTTGGGACAGGGGGCCGTTGGTGAAAAACTGTTTTTT.

There are many counts of this clonotype. The chain links TRBV19 to TRBJ2-7; the D gene is possibly TRBD1 (5 bases). Germline loops: CDR1 LNHDA, CDR2 SQIVND (reference sequence). Trimming removed 6 bases from V and 2 bases from J, with 11 bases in between. The CDR3 extends over 13 amino acids. In nucleotides, the CDR3 is TGTGCCAGTAGCCCCGACAGTACCTACGAGCAGTACTTC. It yields the protein CASSPDSTYEQYF.

This clonotype was seen many times. The V gene is TRBV5-6, the J gene TRBJ2-7, with 9 bases aligning to TRBD1. V trimming: 0 bases; J trimming: 3 bases; junction bases outside the gene matches: 1. Germline V gene data show CDR1 as SGHDT and CDR2 as YYEEEE. CDR3 length: 14 residues. CDR3 protein: CASSLGGQGYEQYF. The CDR3 region has the DNA TGTGCCAGCAGCTTGGGGGGACAGGGCTACGAGCAGTACTTC.

This clonotype was observed at least ten times. The chain recombines TRBV20-1 with TRBJ2-7; D may correspond to TRBD1 or TRBD2 (5 bases each). The V and J ends lost 5 bases and 4 bases respectively, with 18 bases between them. In germline, CDR1 is DFQATT, CDR2 SNEGSKA (reference sequence). The CDR3 covers 14 residues. The CDR3 loop reads CSALGGGSGYEQYF. The CDR3 DNA sequence: TGCAGTGCTCTAGGTGGGGGATCGGGTTACGAGCAGTACTTC.

This clonotype was seen many times. The chain carries TRBV27 and TRBJ1-1; D not resolved. The CDR3 loop spans 16 amino acids. Germline loops: CDR1 MNHEY, CDR2 SMNVEV (reference sequence). Trimming pared 2 bases from V and 2 bases from J, leaving 15 bases between. The CDR3 bases are TGTGCCAGCAGTTTAGTTCAGGCGGCGGGTAACACTGAAGCTTTCTTT. Residues: CASSLVQAAGNTEAFF.

This clonotype was seen repeatedly, ten times or more. This sequence joins TRBV7-6 and TRBJ2-2; D is unclear. The CDR3 is 13 amino acids. V was trimmed by 5 bases and J by 2 bases, leaving 6 bases between them. Germline values: CDR1 SGHVS, CDR2 FNYEAQ. The CDR3 loop reads CASSRLNTGELFF. In nucleotides, the CDR3 is TGTGCCAGCAGCCGGCTAAACACCGGGGAGCTGTTTTTT.

This clonotype was found a few times. The V gene is TRBV6-2 or TRBV6-3, the J gene TRBJ1-4; D not resolved. Trimming stripped 7 bases from V and 6 bases from J, with 15 bases between. CDR1 MNHEY and CDR2 SVGEGT come from the germline V gene. CDR3 length equals 14 residues. The DNA of the CDR3 is TGTGCCAGCATCGGGCTCGATCGGGATGAAAAACTGTTTTTT. Amino acids: CASIGLDRDEKLFF.

The table lists this clonotype with many counts. The J gene is TRBJ2-2, the V gene TRBV20-1; a possible D gene is TRBD2 (6 bases). The CDR3 totals 16 residues. Germline CDR1 DFQATT, CDR2 SNEGSKA (reference sequence). V lost 3 bases, J lost 2 bases, and 16 bases lay in between. DNA of the CDR3: TGCAGTGCTAGTGGGCGGGACTTCCAAAACACCGGGGAGCTGTTTTTT. This translates into CSASGRDFQNTGELFF.

This clonotype occurred many times. The chain employs TRBV7-2 and TRBJ1-1; 7 bases map to TRBD1. V shed 5 bases and J 2 bases; nucleotides not matched to a gene: 5. Germline CDR1 is SGHTA and CDR2 is FQGNSA. The CDR3 runs to 14 residues. CDR3 region: CASSLRQGNTEAFF. The CDR3 DNA is TGTGCCAGCAGCCTGCGACAGGGAAACACTGAAGCTTTCTTT.

This clonotype was observed many times. The J gene is TRBJ2-2, the V gene TRBV18; possibly TRBD2 for D (5 bases). Germline V gene data show CDR1 as KGHSH and CDR2 as LQKENI. V gave up 0 bases and J gave up 3 bases, with 14 bases separating them. The CDR3 spans 17 residues. The DNA of the CDR3 is TGTGCCAGCTCACCACCGTTAGGACTCTCCGACACCGGGGAGCTGTTTTTT. It codes for CASSPPLGLSDTGELFF.

This clonotype appeared many times. This chain links TRBV5-4 with TRBJ1-2, with D perhaps TRBD1 (6 bases). CDR3 length: 15 amino acids. The V and J ends lost 4 bases and 6 bases respectively, with 19 bases between them. Germline loops: CDR1 SGHNT, CDR2 YYREEE (reference sequence). DNA of the CDR3: TGTGCCAGCAGCCTGAGGGGGAGTGTCTCCGATGGCTACACCTTC. Translation: CASSLRGSVSDGYTF.

This clonotype was counted between two and nine times. The V call is TRBV7-7, the J call TRBJ2-2; weak D call: TRBD2 (7 bases). The CDR3 length is 17 residues. V lost 5 bases and J lost 5, with 21 bases in between. The germline V gene encodes CDR1 SSHAT and CDR2 FNYEAQ (reference sequence). The CDR3 coding sequence is TGTGCCAGCAGCATATGGGGGGGCCCGGGGAGGACCGGGGAGCTGTTTTTT. Translated, it gives CASSIWGGPGRTGELFF.